This TCR beta chain derives from a study of cytomegalovirus exposure and HLA in healthy donors (dated 2017 in TCRdb). Regarding the study in general: The roughly 700 repertoires of the first cohort and the 120 validation repertoires were produced on the same platform, according to a later analysis. The study was designed to test whether signatures of past pathogen exposure could be identified by cataloging public T cell receptors. Besides the first cohort of roughly 640 subjects, a separate validation cohort made up of around 120 different subjects was used. High-throughput TCR immunosequencing, statistical association of individual TCRs with disease status, and machine learning were combined to predict cytomegalovirus infection status. The paper as a whole reports these results and caveats: In vitro tests confirmed that three of the cytomegalovirus-associated TCR beta chains recognize cytomegalovirus antigens. All 120 or so repertoires were used to score co-occurrence in the validation cohort in a later analysis, because that analysis had no HLA typing for the cohort. While some public TCRs were present in many individuals, most TCR sequences turned up only very rarely across donors. Of the cluster scores, approximately 95% were above 0 in a later analysis, which found that TCRs clustered in the first cohort also tended to co-occur in the 90 to 150 validation repertoires. Cytomegalovirus status was reported to be diagnosed by the classifier with high specificity and sensitivity in both the original and validation cohorts. It was suggested by the authors that the approach could potentially be generalized to other disease states and immunological phenotypes. The study gave a list of about 160 TCR beta chains associated with cytomegalovirus.

Donors formed part of the validation cohort, which comprised about 120 subjects and was distinct from the first cohort of 550 to 850 subjects. Of note for this clone: This clone's antigen is unknown. It has no much larger one-base neighbor in the sample; base qualities were not kept.

CDR1 SNHLY and CDR2 FYNNEI were looked up in the germline V gene. The cysteine opens and the phenylalanine closes a CDR3 of 12 amino acids. Left in the record is the CDR3 DNA by itself, 36 bases read in frame from the first base. The V end loses 6 bases and the J end loses 4 bases, and a stretch of 7 bases separates them. The library was prepared using the immunoSEQ multiplex PCR assay. The authors' pipeline ran thus. A statistical classification framework was developed to diagnose cytomegalovirus status using the catalog of TCR beta chain sequences. In TCRdb, the immuneACCESS table is reduced to in-frame sequences with V and J assigned. These tables do not hold every clone; where another copy was compared, an unresolved V gene accounts for under half, and the others remain unexplained. That table furnishes V, J and clone size, whereas the DNA furnished D and trimming. This sample has more than 85,000 clones in its table, and approximately 88% of those were observed once. The ten largest clones capture roughly 1.4% of the sample.

The V and J genes are TRBV2 and TRBJ2-1, with a tentative D gene TRBD1 over 5 matching bases. Sequenced sample: PBMCs. The TCR comes from a woman in her twenties or thirties in good health and CMV-seropositive. For the CDR3, the sequence is CASSSGYNEQFF. Here is the DNA: TGTGCCAGCAGCTCAGGGTACAATGAGCAGTTCTTC.